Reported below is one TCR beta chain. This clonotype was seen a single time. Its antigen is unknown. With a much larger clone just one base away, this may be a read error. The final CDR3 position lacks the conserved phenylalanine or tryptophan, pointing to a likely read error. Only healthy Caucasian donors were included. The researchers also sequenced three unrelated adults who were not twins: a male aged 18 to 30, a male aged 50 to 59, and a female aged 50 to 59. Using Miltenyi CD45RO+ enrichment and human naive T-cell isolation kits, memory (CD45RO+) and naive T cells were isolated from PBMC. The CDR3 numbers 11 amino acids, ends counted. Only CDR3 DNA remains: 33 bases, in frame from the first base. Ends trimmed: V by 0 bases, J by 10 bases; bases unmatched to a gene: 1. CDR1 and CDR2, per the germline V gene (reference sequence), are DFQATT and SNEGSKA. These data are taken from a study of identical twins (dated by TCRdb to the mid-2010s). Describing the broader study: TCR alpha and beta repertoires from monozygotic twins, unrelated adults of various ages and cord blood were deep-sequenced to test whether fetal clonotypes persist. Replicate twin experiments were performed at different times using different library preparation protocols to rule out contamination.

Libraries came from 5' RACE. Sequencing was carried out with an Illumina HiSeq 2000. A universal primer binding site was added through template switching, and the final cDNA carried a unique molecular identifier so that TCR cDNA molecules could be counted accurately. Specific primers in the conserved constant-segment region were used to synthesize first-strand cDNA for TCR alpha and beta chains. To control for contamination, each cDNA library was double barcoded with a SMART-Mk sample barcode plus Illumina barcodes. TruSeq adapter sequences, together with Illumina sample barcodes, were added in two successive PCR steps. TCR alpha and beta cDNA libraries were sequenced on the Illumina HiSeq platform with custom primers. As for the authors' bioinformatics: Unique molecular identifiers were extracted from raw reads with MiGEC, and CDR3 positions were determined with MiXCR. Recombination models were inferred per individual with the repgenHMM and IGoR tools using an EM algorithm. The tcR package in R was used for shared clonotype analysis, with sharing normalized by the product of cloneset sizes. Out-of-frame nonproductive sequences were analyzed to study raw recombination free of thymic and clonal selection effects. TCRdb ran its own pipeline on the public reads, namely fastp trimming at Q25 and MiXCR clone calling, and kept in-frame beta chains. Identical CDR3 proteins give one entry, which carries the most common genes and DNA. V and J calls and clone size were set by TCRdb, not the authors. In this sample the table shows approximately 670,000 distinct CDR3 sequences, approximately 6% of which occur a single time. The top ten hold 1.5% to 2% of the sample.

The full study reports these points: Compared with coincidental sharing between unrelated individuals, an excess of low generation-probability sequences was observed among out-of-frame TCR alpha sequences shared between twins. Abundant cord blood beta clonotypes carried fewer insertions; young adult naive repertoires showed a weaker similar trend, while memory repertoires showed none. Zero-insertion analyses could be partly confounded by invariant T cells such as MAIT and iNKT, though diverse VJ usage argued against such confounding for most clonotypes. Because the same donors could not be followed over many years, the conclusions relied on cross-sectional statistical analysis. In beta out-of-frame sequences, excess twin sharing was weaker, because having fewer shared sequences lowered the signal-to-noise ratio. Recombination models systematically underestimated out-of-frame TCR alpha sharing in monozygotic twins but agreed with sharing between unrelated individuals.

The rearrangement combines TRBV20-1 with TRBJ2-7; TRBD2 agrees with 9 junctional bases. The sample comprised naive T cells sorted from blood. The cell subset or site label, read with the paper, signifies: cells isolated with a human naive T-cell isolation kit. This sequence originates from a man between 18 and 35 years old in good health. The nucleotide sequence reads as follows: TGCAGTGCTAGAGAGCGGGAGGGCCAGTACATC. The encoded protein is CSAREREGQYI.